A selection of T cell receptor beta chains follows, all from one sample in a study of T cell responses to AZD1222 COVID-19 vaccine. TCRdb's table, derived via immunoSEQ multiplex PCR, lists solely in-frame clones and lacks some. This table has over 45,000 clones, 80% to 90% appearing once. The sample in question was peripheral blood, obtained on day 0 of AZD1222 vaccination. The receptors derive from an adult in good health. The CDR3 runs from the conserved cysteine through the conserved F or W.

cdr3_aa	cdr3_length	v_call
CASSFKVDEQFF	12	TRBV28
CASSDLRQGDYGYTF	15	TRBV6-1
CASTRAYEQYF	11	TRBV28
CASSNRGRTNEKLFF	15	TRBV27
CASSEAPPRATNSPLHF	17	TRBV6-1
CASSSWTGGTYEQYF	15	TRBV7-9
CASSLDLGIETQYF	14	TRBV7-9
CASSMTYRDRNYGYTF	16	TRBV19
CASSFPGLDYNEQFF	15	TRBV9
CASSVTGTGYEQYF	14	TRBV9
CASSLARTPTDTQYF	15	TRBV7-8
CAISGPHGGYTF	12	TRBV10-3
CASSPGILRGSVWETQYF	18	TRBV6-6
CASSISQGPEQYF	13	TRBV19
CASSRHVTDYSNQPQHF	17	TRBV19
CASSLSTGLNEQYF	14	TRBV7-9
CASSLTSGGNNEQFF	15	TRBV5-1
CATSGVGGDQPQHF	14	TRBV24-1
CSVDVDSLNYGYTF	14	TRBV29-1
CASSLDPTVANYGYTF	16	TRBV13
CASSLSTESLGTQYF	15	TRBV27
CASSQDRGQGGYGYTF	16	TRBV14
CASSWGRDETTQYF	14	TRBV5-6
CASSFWVKETQYF	13	TRBV5-6
CASSLTGLGEQYF	13	TRBV5-5
CASSSPRDRGPEETQYF	17	TRBV3-1/TRBV3-2
CASSPTGEGEQFF	13	TRBV11-2
CASSLGGIHGYTF	13	TRBV12-3/TRBV12-4
CASSTRDVQGDQPQHF	16	TRBV11-3
CSARTGGTGANVLTF	15	TRBV29-1
CASSSGLAEETQYF	14	TRBV9
CASSPGGGGTEAFF	14	TRBV18
CASTEGGGQYF	11	TRBV2
CASSQDGLAGADTQYF	16	TRBV4-1
CSADGYGYTF	10	TRBV20-1
CASSSGSGGSSPLHF	15	TRBV7-2
CASSRGQGISTGELFF	16	TRBV3-1/TRBV3-2
CASAGASETQYF	12	TRBV6-5
CASSYRVASHNEQFF	15	TRBV6-5
CASSMRPGQPNSPLHF	16	TRBV19
CASTPSGGQPQHF	13	TRBV6-5
CASSLNPGGAYGYTF	15	TRBV4-1
CASSQGSGTYEQYF	14	TRBV5-1
CASSQIPGNTEAFF	14	TRBV4-2
CASSLGSDTQYF	12	TRBV11-3
CASTPLYGAGGRGGYTF	17	TRBV19
CASSFTGRTTEAFF	14	TRBV5-4
CASSFGQGTGGYTF	14	TRBV27
CASNTGGGTGELFF	14	TRBV19
CASSLEAFF	9	TRBV7-2